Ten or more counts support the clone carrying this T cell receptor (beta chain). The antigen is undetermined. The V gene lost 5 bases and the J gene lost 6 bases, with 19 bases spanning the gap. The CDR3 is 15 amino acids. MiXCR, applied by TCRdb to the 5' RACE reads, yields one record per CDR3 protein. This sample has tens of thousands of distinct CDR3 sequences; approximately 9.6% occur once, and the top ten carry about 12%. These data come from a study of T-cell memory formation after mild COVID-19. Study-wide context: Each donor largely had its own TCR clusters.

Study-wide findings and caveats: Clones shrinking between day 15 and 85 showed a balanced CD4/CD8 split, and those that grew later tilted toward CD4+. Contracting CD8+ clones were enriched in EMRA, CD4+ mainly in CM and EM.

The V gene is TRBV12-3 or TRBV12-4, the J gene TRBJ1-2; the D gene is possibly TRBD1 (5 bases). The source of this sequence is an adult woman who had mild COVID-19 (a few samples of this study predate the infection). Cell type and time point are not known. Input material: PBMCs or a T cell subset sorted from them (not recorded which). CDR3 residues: CASSPPSGWGNGYTF. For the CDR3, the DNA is TGTGCCAGCAGTCCCCCTTCGGGGTGGGGGAATGGCTACACCTTC.